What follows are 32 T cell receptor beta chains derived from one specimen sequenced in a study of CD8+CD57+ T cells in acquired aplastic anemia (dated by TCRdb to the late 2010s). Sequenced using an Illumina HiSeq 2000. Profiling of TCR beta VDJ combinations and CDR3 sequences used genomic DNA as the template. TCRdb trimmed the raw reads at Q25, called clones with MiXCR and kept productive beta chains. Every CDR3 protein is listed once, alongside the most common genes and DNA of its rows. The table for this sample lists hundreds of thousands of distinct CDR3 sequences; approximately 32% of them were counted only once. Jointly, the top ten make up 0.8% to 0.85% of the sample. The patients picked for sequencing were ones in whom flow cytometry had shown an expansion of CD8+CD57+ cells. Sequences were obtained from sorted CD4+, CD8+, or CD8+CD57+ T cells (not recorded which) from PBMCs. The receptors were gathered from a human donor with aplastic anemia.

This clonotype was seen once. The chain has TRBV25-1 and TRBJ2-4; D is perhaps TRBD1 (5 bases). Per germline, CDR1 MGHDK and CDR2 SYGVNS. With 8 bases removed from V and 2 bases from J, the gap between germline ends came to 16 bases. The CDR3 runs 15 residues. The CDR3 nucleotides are TGTGCCAGCGGTCAGCCAGGGATTACCAAAAACATTCAGTACTTC. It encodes CASGQPGITKNIQYF. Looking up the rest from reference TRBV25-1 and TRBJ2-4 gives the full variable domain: EADIYQTPRYLVIGTGKKITLECSQTMGHDKMYWYQQDPGMELHLIHYSYGVNSTEKGDLSSESTVSRIRTEHFPLTLESARPSHTSQYLCASGQPGITKNIQYFGAGTRLSVL.

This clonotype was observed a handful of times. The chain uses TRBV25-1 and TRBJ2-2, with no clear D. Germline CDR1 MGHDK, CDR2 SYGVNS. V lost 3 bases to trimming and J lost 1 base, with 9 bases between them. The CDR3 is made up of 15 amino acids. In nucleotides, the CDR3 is TGTGCCAGCAGTGAGACCCGGCAGAACACCGGGGAGCTGTTTTTT. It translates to CASSETRQNTGELFF. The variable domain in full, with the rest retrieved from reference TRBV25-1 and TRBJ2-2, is EADIYQTPRYLVIGTGKKITLECSQTMGHDKMYWYQQDPGMELHLIHYSYGVNSTEKGDLSSESTVSRIRTEHFPLTLESARPSHTSQYLCASSETRQNTGELFFGEGSRLTVL.

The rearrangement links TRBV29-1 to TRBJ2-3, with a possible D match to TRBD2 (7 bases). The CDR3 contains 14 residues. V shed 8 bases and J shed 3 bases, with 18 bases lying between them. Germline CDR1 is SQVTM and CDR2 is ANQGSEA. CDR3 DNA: TGCAGCCTCTCCGAGGGGGGGTCGACAGATACGCAGTATTTT. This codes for CSLSEGGSTDTQYF.

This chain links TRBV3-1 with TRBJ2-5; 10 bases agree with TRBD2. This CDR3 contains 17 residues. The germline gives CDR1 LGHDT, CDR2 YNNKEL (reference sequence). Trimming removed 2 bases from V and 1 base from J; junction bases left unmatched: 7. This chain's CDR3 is CASSQHTLAGIQETQYF. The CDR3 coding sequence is TGTGCCAGCAGCCAACATACACTAGCGGGGATCCAAGAGACCCAGTACTTC.

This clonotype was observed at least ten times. The CDR3 sequence is CASNVMFAADTQYF. In DNA, the CDR3 is TGTGCCAGCAATGTTATGTTCGCCGCGGATACGCAGTATTTT. This chain joins TRBV2 and TRBJ2-3; no clear D gene. V lost 7 bases, J lost 6 bases, and 17 bases lay in between. Germline V gene sequence: CDR1 SNHLY, CDR2 FYNNEI. The CDR3 extends over 14 amino acids.

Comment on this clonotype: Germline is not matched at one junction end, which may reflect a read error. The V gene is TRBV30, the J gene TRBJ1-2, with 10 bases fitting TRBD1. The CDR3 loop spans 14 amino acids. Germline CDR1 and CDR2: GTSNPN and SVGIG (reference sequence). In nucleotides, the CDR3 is TGTGCCTGGAGTCGGGACAGGGGCCACTATGGCCACACCTTC. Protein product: CAWSRDRGHYGHTF.

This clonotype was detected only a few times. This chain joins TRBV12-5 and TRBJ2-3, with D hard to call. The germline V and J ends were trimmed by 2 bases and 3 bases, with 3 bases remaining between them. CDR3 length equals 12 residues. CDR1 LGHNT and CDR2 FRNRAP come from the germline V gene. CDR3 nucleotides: TGTGCTAGTGGTTTGCAGACAGATACGCAGTATTTT. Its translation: CASGLQTDTQYF.

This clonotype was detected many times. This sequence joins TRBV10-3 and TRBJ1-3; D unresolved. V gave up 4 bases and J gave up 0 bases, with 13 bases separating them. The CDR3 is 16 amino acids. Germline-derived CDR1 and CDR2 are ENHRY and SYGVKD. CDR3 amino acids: CAISASQVLSGNTIYF. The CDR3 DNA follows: TGTGCCATCAGTGCTTCTCAGGTCCTCTCTGGAAACACCATATATTTT.

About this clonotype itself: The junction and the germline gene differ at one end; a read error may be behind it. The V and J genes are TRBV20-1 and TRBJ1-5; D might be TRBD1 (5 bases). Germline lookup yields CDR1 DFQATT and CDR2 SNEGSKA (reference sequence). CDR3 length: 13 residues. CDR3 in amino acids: CSVRDPRDQPQHF. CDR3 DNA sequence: TGCAGTGTTAGAGATCCCAGGGATCAGCCCCAGCATTTT.

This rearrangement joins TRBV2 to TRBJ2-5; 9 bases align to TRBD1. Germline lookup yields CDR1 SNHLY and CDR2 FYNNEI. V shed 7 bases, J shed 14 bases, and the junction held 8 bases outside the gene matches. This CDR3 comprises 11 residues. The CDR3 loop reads CASTLQGARYF. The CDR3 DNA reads TGTGCCAGCACCCTACAGGGGGCCAGATACTTC.

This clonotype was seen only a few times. CDR3 amino acids: CASSEARAGLPSGNTIYF. CDR3 sequence (DNA): TGTGCCAGCAGTGAAGCGCGGGCAGGCCTACCCTCTGGAAACACCATATATTTT. The rearrangement links TRBV2 to TRBJ1-3; D is uncertain. The ends were cut back, 0 bases at V and 0 bases at J, with 15 bases in the middle. Germline CDR1 SNHLY, CDR2 FYNNEI. The CDR3 sequence is 18 residues long.

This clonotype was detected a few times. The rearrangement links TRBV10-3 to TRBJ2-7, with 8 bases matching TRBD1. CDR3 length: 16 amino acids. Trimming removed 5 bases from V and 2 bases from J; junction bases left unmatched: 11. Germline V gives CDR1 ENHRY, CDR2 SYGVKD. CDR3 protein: CAISYGPDRGTYEQYF. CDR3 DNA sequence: TGTGCCATCAGTTACGGACCTGACAGGGGCACCTACGAGCAGTACTTC.

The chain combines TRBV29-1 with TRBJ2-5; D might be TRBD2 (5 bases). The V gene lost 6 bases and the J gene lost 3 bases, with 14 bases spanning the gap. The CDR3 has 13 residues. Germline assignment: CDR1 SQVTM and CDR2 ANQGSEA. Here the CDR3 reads CSVAIAREETQYF. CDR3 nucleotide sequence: TGCAGCGTCGCAATAGCGAGGGAAGAGACCCAGTACTTC.

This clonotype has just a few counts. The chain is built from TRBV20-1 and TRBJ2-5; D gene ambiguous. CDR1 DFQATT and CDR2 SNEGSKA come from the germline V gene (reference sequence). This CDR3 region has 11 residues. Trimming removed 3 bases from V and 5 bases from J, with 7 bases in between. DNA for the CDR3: TGCAGTGCTAGGCAGTATGAGACCCAGTACTTC. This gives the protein CSARQYETQYF.

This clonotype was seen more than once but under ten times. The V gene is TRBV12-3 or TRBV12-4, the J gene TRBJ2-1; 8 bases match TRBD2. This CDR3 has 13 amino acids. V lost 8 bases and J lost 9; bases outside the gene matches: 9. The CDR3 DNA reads TGTGCCAGCTGTCGGAGCGGGAGCACTGAGCAGTTCTTC. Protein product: CASCRSGSTEQFF.

Here the CDR3 reads CASNPTTGAEGYTF. In DNA form, the CDR3 reads TGTGCCAGTAACCCAACTACGGGGGCGGAAGGCTACACCTTC. The chain links TRBV19 to TRBJ1-2; a weak D match, TRBD1 (6 bases). The CDR3 loop spans 14 amino acids. Germline V gene data show CDR1 as LNHDA and CDR2 as SQIVND (reference sequence). V lost 7 bases, J lost 8 bases, and 20 bases lay in between.

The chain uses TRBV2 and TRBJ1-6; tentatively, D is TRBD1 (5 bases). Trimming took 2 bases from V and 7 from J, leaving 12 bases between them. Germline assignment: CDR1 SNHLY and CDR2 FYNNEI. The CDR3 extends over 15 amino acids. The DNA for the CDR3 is TGTGCCAGCAGTGAAAGAAGGGGCTGGAATTCACCCCTCCACTTT. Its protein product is CASSERRGWNSPLHF.

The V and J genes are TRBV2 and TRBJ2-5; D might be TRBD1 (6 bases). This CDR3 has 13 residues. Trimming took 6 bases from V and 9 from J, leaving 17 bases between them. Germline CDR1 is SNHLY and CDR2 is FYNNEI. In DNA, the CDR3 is TGTGCCAGCAGGGGAACAGGGAACCAGCCCCAGTACTTC. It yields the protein CASRGTGNQPQYF.

The CDR3 DNA reads TGCAGCAGTGTACGGACTAGCGGCTACAATGAGCAGTTCTTC. Residues: CSSVRTSGYNEQFF. V is TRBV29-1 and J is TRBJ2-1; 10 bases line up with TRBD2. This CDR3 spans 14 amino acids. After removal of 8 bases from V and 3 bases from J, the junction contained 7 bases not matched to a gene. In germline, CDR1 is SQVTM, CDR2 ANQGSEA.

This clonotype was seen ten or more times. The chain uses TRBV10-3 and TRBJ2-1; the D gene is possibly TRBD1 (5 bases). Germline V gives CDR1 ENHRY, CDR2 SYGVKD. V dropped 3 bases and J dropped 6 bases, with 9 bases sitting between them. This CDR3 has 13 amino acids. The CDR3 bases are TGTGCCATCAGTGACCCCAGGGCCAATGAGCAGTTCTTC. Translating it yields CAISDPRANEQFF.

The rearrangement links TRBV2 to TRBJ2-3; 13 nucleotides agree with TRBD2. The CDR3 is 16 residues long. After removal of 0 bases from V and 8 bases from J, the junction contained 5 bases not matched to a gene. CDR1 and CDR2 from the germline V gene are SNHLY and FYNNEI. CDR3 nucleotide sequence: TGTGCCAGCAGTGAAGCGGGACTAGCGGGGCGCGGTACGCAGTATTTT. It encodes CASSEAGLAGRGTQYF.

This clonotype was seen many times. The CDR3 loop is CSAPGTQNTEAFF. CDR3 nucleotide sequence: TGCAGTGCTCCAGGGACGCAGAACACTGAAGCTTTCTTT. The V gene is TRBV20-1, the J gene TRBJ1-1, with D perhaps TRBD1 (5 bases). V was clipped by 5 bases and J by 1 base, with 11 bases between them. Germline V gene data show CDR1 as DFQATT and CDR2 as SNEGSKA (reference sequence). This CDR3 is built from 13 residues.

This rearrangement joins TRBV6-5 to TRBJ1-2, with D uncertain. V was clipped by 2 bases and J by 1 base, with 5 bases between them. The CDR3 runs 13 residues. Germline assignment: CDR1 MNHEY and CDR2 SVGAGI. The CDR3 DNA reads TGTGCCAGCAGTTACGACCTTAACTATGGCTACACCTTC. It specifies CASSYDLNYGYTF.

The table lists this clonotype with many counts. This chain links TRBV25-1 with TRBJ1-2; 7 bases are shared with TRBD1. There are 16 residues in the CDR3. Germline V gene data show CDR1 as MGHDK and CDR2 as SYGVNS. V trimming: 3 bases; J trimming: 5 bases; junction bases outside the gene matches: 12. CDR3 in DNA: TGTGCCAGCAGTGAGAGCCAAACCGGGACAGTGTATGGCTACACCTTC. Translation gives CASSESQTGTVYGYTF.

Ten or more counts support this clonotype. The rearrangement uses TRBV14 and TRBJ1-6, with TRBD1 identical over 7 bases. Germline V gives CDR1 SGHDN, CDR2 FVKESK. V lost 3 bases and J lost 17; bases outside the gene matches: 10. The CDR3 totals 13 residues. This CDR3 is CASSQAPKGAVHF. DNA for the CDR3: TGTGCCAGCAGCCAGGCCCCGAAGGGGGCAGTCCACTTT.

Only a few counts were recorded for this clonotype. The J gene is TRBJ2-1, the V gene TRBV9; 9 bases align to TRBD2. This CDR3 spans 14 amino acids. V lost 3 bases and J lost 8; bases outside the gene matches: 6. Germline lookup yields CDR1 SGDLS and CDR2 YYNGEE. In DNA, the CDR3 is TGTGCCAGCAGCGCCACCGGGACTAGCTATGAGCAGTTCTTC. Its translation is CASSATGTSYEQFF.

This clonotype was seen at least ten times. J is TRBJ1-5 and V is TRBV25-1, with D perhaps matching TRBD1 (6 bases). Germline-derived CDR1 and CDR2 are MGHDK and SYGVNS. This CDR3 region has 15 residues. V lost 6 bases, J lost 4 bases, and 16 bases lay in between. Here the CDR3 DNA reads TGTGCCAGCAGCGCTCAGGGGTTGCCGAATCAGCCCCAGCATTTT. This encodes CASSAQGLPNQPQHF.

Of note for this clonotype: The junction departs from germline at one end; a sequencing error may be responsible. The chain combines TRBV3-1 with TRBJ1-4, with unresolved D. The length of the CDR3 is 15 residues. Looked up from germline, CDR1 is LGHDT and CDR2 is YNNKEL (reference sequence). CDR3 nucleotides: TGTGCCAGCAGCGAAGATCCCACAGTGGGTGAAAAACTGTTTTTT. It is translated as CASSEDPTVGEKLFF. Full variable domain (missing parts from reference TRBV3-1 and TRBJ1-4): DTAVSQTPKYLVTQMGNDKSIKCEQNLGHDTMYWYKQDSKKFLKIMFSYNNKELIINETVPNRFSPKSPDKAHLNLHINSLELGDSAVYFCASSEDPTVGEKLFFGSGTQLSVL.

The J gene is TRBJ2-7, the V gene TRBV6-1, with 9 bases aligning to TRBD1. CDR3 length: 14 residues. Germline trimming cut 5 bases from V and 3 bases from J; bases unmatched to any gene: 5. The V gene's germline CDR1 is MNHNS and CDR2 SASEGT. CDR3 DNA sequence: TGTGCCAGCAGTCGGGACAGGGCGGGCTACGAGCAGTACGTC. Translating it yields CASSRDRAGYEQYV.

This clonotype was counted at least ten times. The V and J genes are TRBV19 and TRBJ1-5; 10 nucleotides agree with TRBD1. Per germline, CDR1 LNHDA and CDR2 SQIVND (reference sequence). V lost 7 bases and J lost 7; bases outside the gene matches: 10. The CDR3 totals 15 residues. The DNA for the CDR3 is TGTGCCAGTAAAGTCGCGGACAGGGGGAACCAGCCCCAGCATTTT. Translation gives CASKVADRGNQPQHF.

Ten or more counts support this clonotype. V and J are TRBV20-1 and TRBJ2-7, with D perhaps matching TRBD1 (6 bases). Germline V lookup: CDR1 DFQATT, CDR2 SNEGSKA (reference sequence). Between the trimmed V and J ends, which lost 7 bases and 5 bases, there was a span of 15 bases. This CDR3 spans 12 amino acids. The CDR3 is CSVKTGADEQYF. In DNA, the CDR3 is TGCAGTGTAAAGACAGGAGCGGACGAGCAGTACTTC.

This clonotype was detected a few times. CDR3 residues: CSARVSGRDEQYF. CDR3 bases: TGCAGTGCTAGGGTTAGCGGGAGAGACGAGCAGTACTTC. The chain has TRBV20-1 and TRBJ2-7; TRBD2 agrees at 9 bases. After removal of 3 bases from V and 5 bases from J, the junction contained 5 bases not matched to a gene. There are 13 residues in the CDR3. The germline V gene encodes CDR1 DFQATT and CDR2 SNEGSKA (reference sequence).